This T cell receptor beta chain was captured by sequencing in a study of graft-versus-host responses after intestinal transplantation. Study summary: Recipients received multivisceral, liver-intestinal, or isolated intestinal transplants.

Repertoires were generated with immunoSEQ multiplex PCR, while TCRdb's copy carries only in-frame clones and drops some. This sample has roughly 62,000 clones, with under 95% found just once. Germline CDR1 is LNHDA and CDR2 is SQIVND (reference sequence). Trimming left V 9 bases short and J 3 bases short, with 17 bases between. The CDR3 is 14 amino acids. Whole-study findings and limits: Elevated graft-versus-host to host-versus-graft clonal ratios in allografts were recorded for patients with graft-donor T cell macrochimerism. There were GvH clones found in recipient marrow, and some of them appeared first in ileum or blood.

Concerning this clone: Its specificity is not known.

The chain carries TRBV19 and TRBJ1-1; D may be TRBD1 (5 bases). The sequence derives from a human patient who received an intestinal transplant, so some T cells may come from the graft donor. Sequences were derived from PBMCs, sampled about 120 days after intestinal transplantation. Here the CDR3 DNA reads TGTGCCAGCCGTGGGGGGAGAGGGTACACTGAAGCTTTCTTT. The encoded protein is CASRGGRGYTEAFF.